Below are 9 T cell receptor beta chains sequenced from a single sample in a study of blood T cell repertoires in COVID-19. TCRdb keeps only in-frame clones here, not all; method: immunoSEQ multiplex PCR. The repertoire holds hundreds of thousands of clones, around 86% seen once, with more than 1.4% in the top ten. The sequenced material came from peripheral blood. Receptor source: a woman in her twenties or thirties with active or convalescent COVID-19.

The chain has TRBV10-1 and TRBJ1-2; TRBD1 aligns across 9 bases. Losses at the gene ends were 5 bases for V and 6 bases for J; bases not matched to a gene: 4. Per the germline V gene, CDR1 is WNHNN and CDR2 is SYGVQD (reference sequence). This CDR3 region has 13 residues. The CDR3 region has the DNA TGCGCCAGCAGTCTCCGACAGGGGGATGGCTACACCTTC. Protein product: CASSLRQGDGYTF.

CDR3 sequence: CAISEQTHSYGYTF. DNA of the CDR3: TGTGCCATCAGTGAGCAGACTCACTCCTATGGCTACACCTTC. The chain employs TRBV10-3 and TRBJ1-2; D is unresolved. Trimming removed 2 bases at V and 4 bases at J, with 11 bases between. This CDR3 region has 14 residues. Per germline, CDR1 ENHRY and CDR2 SYGVKD.

V and J are TRBV11-2 and TRBJ2-7; tentative D call: TRBD2 (6 bases). V lost 3 bases, J lost 4 bases, and 16 bases lay in between. Germline CDR1 reads SGHAT; CDR2 reads FQNNGV. The CDR3 runs 15 residues. The DNA for the CDR3 is TGTGCCAGCAGCTTCGAGAAAGGGGCGGGGTACGAGCAGTACTTC. This gives the protein CASSFEKGAGYEQYF.

The chain joins TRBV25-1 to TRBJ2-3, with 9 bases matching TRBD2. V trimming: 2 bases; J trimming: 3 bases; junction bases outside the gene matches: 9. Germline V gives CDR1 MGHDK, CDR2 SYGVNS. This CDR3 is built from 17 residues. The CDR3 is CASSEGEGLAGTDTQYF. Here the CDR3 DNA reads TGTGCCAGCAGTGAAGGGGAAGGGCTAGCGGGGACAGATACGCAGTATTTT.

This chain uses TRBV19 with TRBJ1-1; TRBD1 matches at 7 bases. The CDR3 is 14 amino acids. The junction had 4 bases not matched to a gene; V was cut back by 5 bases and J by 1 base. CDR1 LNHDA and CDR2 SQIVND come from the germline V gene (reference sequence). The CDR3: CASSLGQANTEAFF. The CDR3 nucleotides read TGTGCCAGTAGTCTCGGACAGGCGAACACTGAAGCTTTCTTT.

The chain has TRBV4-1 and TRBJ1-1; 7 bases are shared with TRBD1. This CDR3 is 15 amino acids long. The ends lost 1 base at V and 4 bases at J; junction bases unmatched: 6. The V gene's germline CDR1 is MGHRA and CDR2 YSYEKL. The CDR3, as DNA: TGCGCCAGCAGCCAAGTTGACAGGGACGCCACTGAAGCTTTCTTT. Translating gives CASSQVDRDATEAFF.

This sequence joins TRBV13 and TRBJ2-1; 9 bases are shared with TRBD1. Unmatched junction bases numbered 6, after V lost 5 bases and J lost 10 bases. Germline loops: CDR1 PRHDT, CDR2 FYEKMQ (reference sequence). The CDR3 consists of 13 residues. The CDR3 nucleotides read TGTGCCAGCAGCCTGGGACAGGGTGGGGAGCAGTTCTTC. Protein: CASSLGQGGEQFF. The full variable domain, its missing parts supplied by reference TRBV13 and TRBJ2-1, is AAGVIQSPRHLIKEKRETATLKCYPIPRHDTVYWYQQGPGQDPQFLISFYEKMQSDKGSIPDRFSAQQFSDYHSELNMSSLELGDSALYFCASSLGQGGEQFFGPGTRLTVL.

This chain links TRBV19 with TRBJ2-3; a possible D gene is TRBD1 (6 bases). V was pared by 3 bases and J by 2 bases, with 12 bases between. Per germline, CDR1 LNHDA and CDR2 SQIVND (reference sequence). This CDR3 comprises 15 residues. The CDR3 region has the DNA TGTGCCAGTAGTATTGGCAGGGGTCCCACAGATACGCAGTATTTT. Amino acid sequence: CASSIGRGPTDTQYF.

This clone was seen once. The V and J genes are TRBV7-8 and TRBJ2-7; TRBD1 agrees at 9 bases. V lost 0 bases and J lost 7; bases outside the gene matches: 7. Germline CDR1 SGHVS, CDR2 FQNEAQ. The CDR3 runs 15 residues. CDR3 residues: CASSLAQQGAGEQYF. CDR3 DNA sequence: TGTGCCAGCAGCTTAGCCCAACAGGGGGCTGGGGAGCAGTACTTC.